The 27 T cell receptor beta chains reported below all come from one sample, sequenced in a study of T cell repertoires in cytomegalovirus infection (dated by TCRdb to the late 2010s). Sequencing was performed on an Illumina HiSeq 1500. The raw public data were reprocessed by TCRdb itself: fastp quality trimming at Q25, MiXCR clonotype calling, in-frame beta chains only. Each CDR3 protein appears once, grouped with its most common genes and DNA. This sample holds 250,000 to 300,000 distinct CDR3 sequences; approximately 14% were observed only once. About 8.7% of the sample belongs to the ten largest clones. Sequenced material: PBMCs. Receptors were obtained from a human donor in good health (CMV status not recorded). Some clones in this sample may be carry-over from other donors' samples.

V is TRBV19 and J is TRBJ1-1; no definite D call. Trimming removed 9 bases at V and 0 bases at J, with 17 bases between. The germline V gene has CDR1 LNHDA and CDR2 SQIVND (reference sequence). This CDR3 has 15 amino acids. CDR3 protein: CASAQEGGMNTEAFF. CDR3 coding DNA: TGTGCCAGCGCTCAAGAGGGAGGGATGAACACTGAAGCTTTCTTT.

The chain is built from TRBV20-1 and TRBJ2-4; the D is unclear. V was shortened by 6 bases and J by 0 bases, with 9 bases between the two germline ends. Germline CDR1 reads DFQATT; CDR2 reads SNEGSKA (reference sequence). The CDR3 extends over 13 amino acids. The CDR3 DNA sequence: TGCAGTGCAGGGATTCTAGCCAAAAACATTCAGTACTTC. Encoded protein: CSAGILAKNIQYF.

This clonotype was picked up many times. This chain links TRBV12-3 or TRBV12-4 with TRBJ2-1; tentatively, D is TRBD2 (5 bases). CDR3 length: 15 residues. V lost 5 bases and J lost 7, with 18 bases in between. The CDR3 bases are TGTGCCAGCAGTGCCCGACGATCAACGGGGAATGAGCAGTTCTTC. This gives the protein CASSARRSTGNEQFF.

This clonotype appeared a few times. CDR3 loop: CASSSDQGEAFF. The CDR3 DNA reads TGTGCCAGCAGCTCCGACCAGGGGGAAGCTTTCTTT. The J gene is TRBJ1-1, the V gene TRBV7-6; TRBD1 is a possible D gene (6 bases). V was cut by 4 bases and J by 8 bases, with 11 bases left in between. Germline CDR1 and CDR2: SGHVS and FNYEAQ. The CDR3 has 12 amino acids.

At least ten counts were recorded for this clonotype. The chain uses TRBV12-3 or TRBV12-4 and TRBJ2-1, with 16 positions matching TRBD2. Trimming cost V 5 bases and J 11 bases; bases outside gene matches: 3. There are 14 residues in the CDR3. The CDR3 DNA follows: TGTGCCAGCAGTGGGACTAGCGGGGGGGAGAAGCAGTTCTTC. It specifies CASSGTSGGEKQFF.

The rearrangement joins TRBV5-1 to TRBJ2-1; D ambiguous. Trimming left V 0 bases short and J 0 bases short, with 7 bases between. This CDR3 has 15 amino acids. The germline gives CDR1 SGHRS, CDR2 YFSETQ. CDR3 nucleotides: TGCGCCAGCAGCTTGGCCCTATCCTCCTACAATGAGCAGTTCTTC. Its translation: CASSLALSSYNEQFF.

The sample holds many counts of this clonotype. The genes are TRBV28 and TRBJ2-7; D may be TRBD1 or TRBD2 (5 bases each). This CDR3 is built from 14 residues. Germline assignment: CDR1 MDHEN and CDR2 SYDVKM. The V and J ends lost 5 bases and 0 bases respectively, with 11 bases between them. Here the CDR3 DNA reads TGTGCCAGCAGTAACCCTGGGGGCTCCTACGAGCAGTACTTC. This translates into CASSNPGGSYEQYF.

This CDR3 reads CSASGLAGYEQYF. The CDR3 region has the DNA TGCAGTGCTAGTGGACTAGCGGGGTACGAGCAGTACTTC. This chain uses TRBV20-1 with TRBJ2-7; 12 bases match TRBD2. With 3 bases clipped from V and 4 bases from J, the junction kept 1 base outside the gene matches. Germline values: CDR1 DFQATT, CDR2 SNEGSKA (reference sequence). The CDR3 contains 13 residues.

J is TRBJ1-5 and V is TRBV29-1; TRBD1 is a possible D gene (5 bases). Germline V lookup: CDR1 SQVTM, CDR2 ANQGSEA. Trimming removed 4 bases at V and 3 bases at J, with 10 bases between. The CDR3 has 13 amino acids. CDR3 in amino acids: CSVVWGDNQPQHF. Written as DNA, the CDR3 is TGCAGCGTTGTTTGGGGGGACAATCAGCCCCAGCATTTT.

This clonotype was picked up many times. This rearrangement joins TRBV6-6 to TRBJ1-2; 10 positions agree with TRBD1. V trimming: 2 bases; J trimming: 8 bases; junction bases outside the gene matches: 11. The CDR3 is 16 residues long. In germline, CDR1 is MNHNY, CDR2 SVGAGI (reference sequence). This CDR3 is CASSYTTGTGAGGYTF. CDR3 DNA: TGTGCCAGCAGTTACACTACAGGGACAGGGGCGGGAGGCTACACCTTC.

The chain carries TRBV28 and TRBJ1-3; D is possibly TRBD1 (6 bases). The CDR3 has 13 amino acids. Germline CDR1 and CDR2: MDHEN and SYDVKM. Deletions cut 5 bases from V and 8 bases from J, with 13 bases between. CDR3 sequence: CASSPSSGDTIYF. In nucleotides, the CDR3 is TGTGCCAGCAGTCCTTCGTCAGGGGACACCATATATTTT.

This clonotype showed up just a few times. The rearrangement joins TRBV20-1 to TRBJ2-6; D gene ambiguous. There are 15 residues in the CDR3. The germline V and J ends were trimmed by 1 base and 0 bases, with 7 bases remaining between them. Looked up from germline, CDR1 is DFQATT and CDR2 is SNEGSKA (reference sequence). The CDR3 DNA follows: TGCAGTGCTAGAGGATCCCCCTCTGGGGCCAACGTCCTGACTTTC. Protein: CSARGSPSGANVLTF.

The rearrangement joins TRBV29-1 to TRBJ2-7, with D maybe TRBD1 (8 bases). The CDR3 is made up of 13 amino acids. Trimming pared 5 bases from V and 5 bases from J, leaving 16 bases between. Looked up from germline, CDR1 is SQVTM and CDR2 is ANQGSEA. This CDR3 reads CSVRGAGGHEQYF. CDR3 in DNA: TGCAGCGTTCGGGGGGCAGGGGGCCACGAGCAGTACTTC.

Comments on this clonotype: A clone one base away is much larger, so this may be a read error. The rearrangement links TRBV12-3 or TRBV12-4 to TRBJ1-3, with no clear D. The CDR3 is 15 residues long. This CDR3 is CTSSFRDISGNTIYF. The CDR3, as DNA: TGTACCAGCAGTTTCCGCGATATCTCTGGAAACACCATATATTTT.

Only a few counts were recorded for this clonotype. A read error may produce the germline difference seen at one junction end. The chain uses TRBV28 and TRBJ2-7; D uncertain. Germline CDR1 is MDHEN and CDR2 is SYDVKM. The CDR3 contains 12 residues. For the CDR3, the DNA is TGTGTCAGCAAGGGTGATTCCTACGAGCAGTACTTC. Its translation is CVSKGDSYEQYF. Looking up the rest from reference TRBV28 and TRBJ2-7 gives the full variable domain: DVKVTQSSRYLVKRTGEKVFLECVQDMDHENMFWYRQDPGLGLRLIYFSYDVKMKEKGDIPEGYSVSREKKERFSLILESASTNQTSMYLCVSKGDSYEQYFGPGTRLTVT.

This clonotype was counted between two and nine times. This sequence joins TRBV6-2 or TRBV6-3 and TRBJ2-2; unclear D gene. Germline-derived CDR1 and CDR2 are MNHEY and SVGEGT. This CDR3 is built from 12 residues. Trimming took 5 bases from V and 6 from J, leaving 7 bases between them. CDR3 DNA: TGTGCCAGCAGTGGCAGGCCCGGGGAGCTGTTTTTT. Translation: CASSGRPGELFF.

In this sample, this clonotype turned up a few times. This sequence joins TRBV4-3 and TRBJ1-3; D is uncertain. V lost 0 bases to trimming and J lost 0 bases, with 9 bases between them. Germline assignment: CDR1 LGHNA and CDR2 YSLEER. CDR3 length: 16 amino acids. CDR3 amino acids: CASSQDSPGSGNTIYF. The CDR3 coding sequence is TGCGCCAGCAGCCAAGATTCCCCGGGCTCTGGAAACACCATATATTTT.

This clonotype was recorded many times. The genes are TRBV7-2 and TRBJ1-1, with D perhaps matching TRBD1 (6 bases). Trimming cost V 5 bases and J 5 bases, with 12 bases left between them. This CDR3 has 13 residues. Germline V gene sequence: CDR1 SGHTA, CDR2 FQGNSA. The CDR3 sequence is CASSLRGWTEAFF. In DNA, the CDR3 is TGTGCCAGCAGCCTCAGGGGCTGGACTGAAGCTTTCTTT.

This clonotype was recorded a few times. CDR3 sequence: CSVAPRGERGYTF. In DNA, the CDR3 is TGCAGCGTGGCCCCCAGGGGAGAACGTGGCTACACCTTC. V and J are TRBV29-1 and TRBJ1-2; D may be TRBD1 (6 bases). The CDR3 sequence is 13 residues long. Germline loops: CDR1 SQVTM, CDR2 ANQGSEA. The ends were cut back, 6 bases at V and 7 bases at J, with 18 bases in the middle.

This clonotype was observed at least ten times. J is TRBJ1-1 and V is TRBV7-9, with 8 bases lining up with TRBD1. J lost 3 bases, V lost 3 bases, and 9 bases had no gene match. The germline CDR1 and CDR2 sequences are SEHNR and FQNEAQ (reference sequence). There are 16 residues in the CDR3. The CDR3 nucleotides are TGTGCCAGCAGCTTTCTCGGACAGGGAGCGGACACTGAAGCTTTCTTT. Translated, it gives CASSFLGQGADTEAFF.

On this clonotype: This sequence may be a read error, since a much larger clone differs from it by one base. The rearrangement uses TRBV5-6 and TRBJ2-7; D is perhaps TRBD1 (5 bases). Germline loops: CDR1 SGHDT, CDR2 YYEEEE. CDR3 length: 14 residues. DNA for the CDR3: TGTGCCAGCAGCTTTAGGGGCTCCTCCTACGAGCAGAACTTC. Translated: CASSFRGSSYEQNF.

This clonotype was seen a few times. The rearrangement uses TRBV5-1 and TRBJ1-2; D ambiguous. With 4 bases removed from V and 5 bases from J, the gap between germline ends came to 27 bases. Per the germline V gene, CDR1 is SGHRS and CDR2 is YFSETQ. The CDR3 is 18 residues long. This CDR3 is CASSPAPGTAGNFYGYTF. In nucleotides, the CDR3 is TGCGCCAGCAGCCCGGCCCCCGGAACAGCCGGCAATTTTTATGGCTACACCTTC. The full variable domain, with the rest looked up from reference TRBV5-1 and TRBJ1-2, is KAGVTQTPRYLIKTRGQQVTLSCSPISGHRSVSWYQQTPGQGLQFLFEYFSETQRNKGNFPGRFSGRQFSNSRSEMNVSTLELGDSALYLCASSPAPGTAGNFYGYTFGSGTRLTVV.

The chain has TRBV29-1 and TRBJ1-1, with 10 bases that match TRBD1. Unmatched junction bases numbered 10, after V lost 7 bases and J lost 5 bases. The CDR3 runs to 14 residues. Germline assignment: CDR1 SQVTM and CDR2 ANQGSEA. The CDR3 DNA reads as TGCAGCGGGGACTTCGGGACAGGGGATACTGAAGCTTTCTTT. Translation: CSGDFGTGDTEAFF.

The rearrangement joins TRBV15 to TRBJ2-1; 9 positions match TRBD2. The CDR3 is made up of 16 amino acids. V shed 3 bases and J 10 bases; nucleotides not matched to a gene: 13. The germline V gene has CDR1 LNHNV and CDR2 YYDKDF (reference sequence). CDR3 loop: CATSSGGSGRGEEQFF. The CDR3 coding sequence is TGTGCCACCAGCAGCGGGGGTAGCGGGAGAGGAGAAGAGCAGTTCTTC. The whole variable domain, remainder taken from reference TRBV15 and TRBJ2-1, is DAMVIQNPRYQVTQFGKPVTLSCSQTLNHNVMYWYQQKSSQAPKLLFHYYDKDFNNEADTPDNFQSRRPNTSFCFLDIRSPGLGDTAMYLCATSSGGSGRGEEQFFGPGTRLTVL.

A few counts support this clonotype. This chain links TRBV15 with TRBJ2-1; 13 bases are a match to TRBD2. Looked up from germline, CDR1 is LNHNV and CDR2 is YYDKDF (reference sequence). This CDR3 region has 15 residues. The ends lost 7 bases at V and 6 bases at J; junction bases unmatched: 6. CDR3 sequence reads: CATMATSGRANEQFF. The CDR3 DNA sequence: TGTGCCACCATGGCTACTAGCGGGAGGGCCAATGAGCAGTTCTTC.

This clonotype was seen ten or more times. CDR3 DNA sequence: TGTGCCATCCGGGACAGCTCTGGAAACACCATATATTTT. Protein: CAIRDSSGNTIYF. V is TRBV10-3 and J is TRBJ1-3, with TRBD1 matching 7 bases. CDR1 ENHRY and CDR2 SYGVKD come from the germline V gene. V lost 8 bases to trimming and J lost 0 bases; unmatched junction nucleotides: 1. The length of the CDR3 is 13 residues.

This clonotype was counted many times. The CDR3 nucleotides are TGTGCCAGCAGCTTAGTGGAGCTAGCGGGAATCAATGAGCAGTTCTTC. Amino acid sequence: CASSLVELAGINEQFF. This rearrangement joins TRBV7-2 to TRBJ2-1; 9 nucleotides match TRBD2. Germline values: CDR1 SGHTA, CDR2 FQGNSA. The CDR3 spans 16 residues. Unmatched junction bases numbered 7, after V lost 1 base and J lost 6 bases.